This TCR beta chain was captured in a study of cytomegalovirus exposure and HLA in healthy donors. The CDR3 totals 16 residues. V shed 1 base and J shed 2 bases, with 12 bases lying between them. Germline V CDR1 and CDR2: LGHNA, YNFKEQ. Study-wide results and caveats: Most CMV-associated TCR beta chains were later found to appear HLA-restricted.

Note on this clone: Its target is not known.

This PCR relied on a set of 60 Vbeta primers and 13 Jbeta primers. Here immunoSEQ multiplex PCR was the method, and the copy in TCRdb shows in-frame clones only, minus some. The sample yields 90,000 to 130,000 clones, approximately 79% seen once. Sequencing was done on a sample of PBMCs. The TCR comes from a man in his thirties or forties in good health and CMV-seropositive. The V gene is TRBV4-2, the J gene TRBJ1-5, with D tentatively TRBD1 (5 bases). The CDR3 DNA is TGTGCCAGCAGCCAAGTGGAGGGAGGGGGCAATCAGCCCCAGCATTTT. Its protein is CASSQVEGGGNQPQHF.